These 6 T cell receptor beta chains were sequenced from one sample in a study of cytomegalovirus exposure and HLA in healthy donors. Primers for the PCR totalled 60 Vbeta and 13 Jbeta. Using immunoSEQ multiplex PCR, the repertoire was profiled, and TCRdb retains in-frame clones only, with some absent. Here the sample spans under 200,000 clones, approximately 80% being singletons. Source material: PBMCs. These TCRs come from a male donor in good health and CMV-seropositive.

The genes are TRBV29-1 and TRBJ1-1; maybe TRBD1 (5 bases). This CDR3 comprises 12 residues. Looked up from germline, CDR1 is SQVTM and CDR2 is ANQGSEA. V lost 6 bases and J lost 5, with 13 bases in between. Here the CDR3 reads CSVAGRGTEAFF. The DNA for the CDR3 is TGCAGCGTGGCGGGACGTGGGACTGAAGCTTTCTTT.

The V and J genes are TRBV7-3 and TRBJ2-5; D is possibly TRBD1 (6 bases). Germline CDR1 reads SGHTA; CDR2 reads FQGTGA. V gave up 2 bases and J gave up 1 base, with 8 bases separating them. There are 14 residues in the CDR3. In nucleotides, the CDR3 is TGTGCCAGCAGCTTACAGGGGTTCCAAGAGACCCAGTACTTC. Its protein product is CASSLQGFQETQYF.

The chain joins TRBV2 to TRBJ1-1, with TRBD1 identical over 8 bases. Trimming cost V 7 bases and J 6 bases; bases outside gene matches: 10. CDR1 and CDR2 (germline): SNHLY, FYNNEI. This CDR3 is 14 amino acids long. The CDR3 loop is CASTQLRDRPEAFF. For the CDR3, the DNA is TGTGCCAGCACCCAACTCCGGGACAGGCCTGAAGCTTTCTTT.

This sequence joins TRBV6-1 and TRBJ2-3, with 8 bases identical to TRBD1. CDR1 MNHNS and CDR2 SASEGT come from the germline V gene. The CDR3 spans 16 residues. V was clipped by 0 bases and J by 2 bases; unmatched bases: 4. The CDR3 DNA is TGTGCCAGCAGTGAAGCGCAGGGGGCACACACAGATACGCAGTATTTT. Its protein is CASSEAQGAHTDTQYF.

This chain links TRBV4-2 with TRBJ2-2, with 7 bases fitting TRBD2. CDR3 size: 18 residues. Germline trimming cut 0 bases from V and 1 base from J; bases unmatched to any gene: 8. Germline assignment: CDR1 LGHNA and CDR2 YNFKEQ. For the CDR3, the DNA is TGTGCCAGCAGCCAAGATTACAAGGGCGGGAGGAACACCGGGGAGCTGTTTTTT. It encodes CASSQDYKGGRNTGELFF.

V gene TRBV19 combines with J gene TRBJ1-5, with D perhaps TRBD1 (6 bases). The CDR3 runs 16 residues. Trimming shortened V by 0 bases and J by 0 bases, and 9 bases separated the two germline ends. The germline gives CDR1 LNHDA, CDR2 SQIVND (reference sequence). The CDR3 sequence: CASSIEGAGSNQPQHF. In DNA, the CDR3 is TGTGCCAGTAGTATAGAGGGGGCGGGTAGCAATCAGCCCCAGCATTTT.